A single sample is the source of the 32 T cell receptor beta chains below, sequenced in a study of blood T cells in healthy people across ages. Combining a sample-barcoded 5' primer with a J-beta primer mix, a second PCR ran for 7 to 11 cycles. From the 5' RACE reads, TCRdb called clonotypes with MiXCR, one entry per CDR3 protein. The table lists approximately 960,000 distinct CDR3 sequences, 25% to 30% of them singletons. This same sample was also part of a study on T cells of mothers and their children.

The sequencing input was blood. These TCRs come from a woman in her thirties or forties in good health.

The chain uses TRBV15 and TRBJ2-1, with 8 bases fitting TRBD1. The ends lost 5 bases at V and 8 bases at J; junction bases unmatched: 14. There are 16 residues in the CDR3. Germline assignment: CDR1 LNHNV and CDR2 YYDKDF (reference sequence). For the CDR3, the DNA is TGTGCCACCAGCGGCCGGAGCAGGGGGCTAGGCGATGAGCAGTTCTTC. Its translation is CATSGRSRGLGDEQFF.

This clonotype was seen repeatedly, ten times or more. The CDR3 spells CASRWGNSYEQYF. The CDR3 DNA follows: TGTGCCAGCAGGTGGGGGAACTCCTACGAGCAGTACTTC. V usage is TRBV25-1 and J usage is TRBJ2-7; D might be TRBD1 or TRBD2, each matching 5 bases. The V gene lost 6 bases and the J gene lost 0 bases, with 9 bases spanning the gap. Germline V gene sequence: CDR1 MGHDK, CDR2 SYGVNS. The CDR3 runs 13 residues.

As concerns this clonotype: A far larger clone is off by one base, so a read error is likely. The V and J genes are TRBV7-7 and TRBJ2-3; D remains unclear. Germline V CDR1 and CDR2: SSHAT, FNYEAQ (reference sequence). There are 13 residues in the CDR3. CDR3 bases: TGTGCTAGCAACCTGACTAGCACAGATACGCAGTATTTT. Translated, it gives CASNLTSTDTQYF.

The V and J genes are TRBV7-3 and TRBJ2-3, with 13 positions matching TRBD2. J was trimmed by 7 bases and V by 6 bases; bases with no gene match: 10. Per the germline V gene, CDR1 is SGHTA and CDR2 is FQGTGA. The CDR3 runs to 16 residues. CDR3 in DNA: TGTGCCAGCAGTCCTGGACTAGCGGGAGTATTAAATACGCAGTATTTT. This sequence encodes CASSPGLAGVLNTQYF.

This clonotype was counted at least ten times. The genes are TRBV12-5 and TRBJ1-2, with D uncertain. The germline V and J ends were trimmed by 1 base and 2 bases, with 5 bases remaining between them. Germline V gene lookup returns CDR1 LGHNT and CDR2 FRNRAP. This CDR3 is 13 amino acids long. CDR3 nucleotide sequence: TGTGCTAGTGGTTTGGGACGGAACTATGGCTACACCTTC. It translates to CASGLGRNYGYTF.

Ten or more counts support this clonotype. This chain connects TRBV6-6 to TRBJ2-5; 9 bases fit TRBD2. J gave up 2 bases and V 9 bases, and 4 bases lay outside the gene matches. Per the germline V gene, CDR1 is MNHNY and CDR2 is SVGAGI (reference sequence). This CDR3 region has 13 residues. As DNA, the CDR3 is TGTGCCAGTCGACTAGCGGATCAAGAGACCCAGTACTTC. The encoded protein is CASRLADQETQYF.

This clonotype was detected ten times or more. The rearrangement uses TRBV4-1 and TRBJ2-3, with D possibly matching TRBD1 (5 bases). Germline V lookup: CDR1 MGHRA, CDR2 YSYEKL. V gave up 0 bases and J gave up 1 base, with 8 bases separating them. The CDR3 contains 15 residues. CDR3 sequence (DNA): TGCGCCAGCAGCCAAGACGGACACGGCACAGATACGCAGTATTTT. Protein product: CASSQDGHGTDTQYF.

This clonotype appeared many times. The chain uses TRBV28 and TRBJ2-7; D remains ambiguous. Trimming took 2 bases from V and 6 from J, leaving 8 bases between them. From germline, CDR1 is MDHEN and CDR2 SYDVKM. The CDR3 covers 12 residues. The CDR3, as DNA: TGTGCCAGCAGTTTAAACGTTCCCGAGCAGTACTTC. It encodes CASSLNVPEQYF.

This clonotype appeared many times. V and J are TRBV24-1 and TRBJ2-1, with D possibly being TRBD1 (5 bases). Germline-derived CDR1 and CDR2 are KGHDR and SFDVKD. CDR3 length equals 15 residues. V gave up 3 bases and J gave up 1 base, with 9 bases separating them. The CDR3 DNA reads as TGTGCCACCAGTGATCCCTCAGGGTCCTACAATGAGCAGTTCTTC. This gives the protein CATSDPSGSYNEQFF.

There are many counts of this clonotype. The CDR3: CSAQVLQGAVDTEAFF. The CDR3, as DNA: TGCAGTGCCCAAGTACTACAGGGGGCGGTTGACACTGAAGCTTTCTTT. The chain uses TRBV20-1 and TRBJ1-1, with 9 nucleotides matching TRBD1. Germline-derived CDR1 and CDR2 are DFQATT and SNEGSKA (reference sequence). J was trimmed by 3 bases and V by 6 bases; bases with no gene match: 14. This CDR3 is built from 16 residues.

This clonotype was detected a few times. The chain employs TRBV6-1 and TRBJ2-2; TRBD1 matches at 11 bases. The V gene's germline CDR1 is MNHNS and CDR2 SASEGT. There are 18 residues in the CDR3. V trimming: 6 bases; J trimming: 6 bases; junction bases outside the gene matches: 15. CDR3 bases: TGTGCCAGCAGCCCCCGTCTACTCGGGACAGGGGGTTCCGGGGAGCTGTTTTTT. It codes for CASSPRLLGTGGSGELFF.

The rearrangement uses TRBV5-3 and TRBJ1-2; tentative D call: TRBD1 (6 bases). TRBV5-3 is treated as an ORF (open reading frame) with a function not yet certain. The CDR3 sequence is 17 residues long. The germline V and J ends were trimmed by 4 bases and 0 bases, with 19 bases remaining between them. The CDR3 sequence: CARSIEGHLISNYGYTF. Written as DNA, the CDR3 is TGTGCCAGAAGCATCGAGGGACACCTTATTTCTAACTATGGCTACACCTTC.

The chain employs TRBV7-2 and TRBJ2-5, with TRBD2 matching 7 bases. Gene TRBJ2-7 matches the end of the DNA better, so the J call may be wrong. CDR3 length: 16 residues. Per germline, CDR1 SGHTA and CDR2 FQGNSA. The CDR3 is CASSLASGESPYEQYF. In DNA, the CDR3 is TGTGCCAGCAGCTTAGCGAGCGGGGAGAGCCCCTACGAGCAGTACTTC.

This clonotype was seen a few times. The rearrangement links TRBV5-6 to TRBJ2-1, with 7 positions matching TRBD2. The CDR3 length is 15 residues. Germline values: CDR1 SGHDT, CDR2 YYEEEE. J gave up 0 bases and V 10 bases, and 10 bases lay outside the gene matches. Here the CDR3 DNA reads TGTGCCTGTCAAGGAGCGGGGAGCTCCTACAATGAGCAGTTCTTC. This sequence encodes CACQGAGSSYNEQFF.

The V and J genes are TRBV20-1 and TRBJ2-3; 8 nucleotides match TRBD2. V lost 6 bases to trimming and J lost 14 bases; unmatched junction nucleotides: 16. The length of the CDR3 is 13 residues. Germline CDR1 reads DFQATT; CDR2 reads SNEGSKA (reference sequence). The CDR3 loop reads CSAISHKGTSLYF. CDR3 sequence (DNA): TGCAGTGCCATAAGCCATAAAGGGACTAGTCTGTATTTT.

The V and J genes are TRBV12-3 or TRBV12-4 and TRBJ2-1; no clear D. V lost 3 bases and J lost 9, with 9 bases in between. The CDR3 extends over 12 amino acids. The CDR3 region is CASSFEAAEQFF. CDR3 nucleotides: TGTGCCAGCAGTTTCGAAGCTGCTGAGCAGTTCTTC.

This clonotype turned up a few times. The J gene is TRBJ2-1, the V gene TRBV25-1; D is ambiguous. The V and J ends lost 3 bases and 0 bases respectively, with 9 bases between them. The CDR3 is 15 amino acids. CDR1 is MGHDK and CDR2 is SYGVNS in the germline V gene. CDR3 loop: CASSDLIGSYNEQFF. For the CDR3, the DNA is TGTGCCAGCAGTGATCTTATTGGCTCCTACAATGAGCAGTTCTTC.

This chain joins TRBV7-3 and TRBJ2-2, with unresolved D. V gave up 4 bases and J gave up 5 bases, with 5 bases separating them. The length of the CDR3 is 12 residues. Germline V gives CDR1 SGHTA, CDR2 FQGTGA. The CDR3 is CASSSQTGELFF. For the CDR3, the DNA is TGTGCCAGCAGCTCGCAGACCGGGGAGCTGTTTTTT. Together with reference TRBV7-3 and TRBJ2-2, the CDR3 gives the full variable domain: GAGVSQTPSNKVTEKGKYVELRCDPISGHTALYWYRQSLGQGPEFLIYFQGTGAADDSGLPNDRFFAVRPEGSVSTLKIQRTERGDSAVYLCASSSQTGELFFGEGSRLTVL.

The chain joins TRBV29-1 to TRBJ2-3; a possible D gene is TRBD1 (5 bases). The CDR3 has 13 residues. CDR1 and CDR2 from the germline V gene are SQVTM and ANQGSEA. V dropped 5 bases and J dropped 5 bases, with 14 bases sitting between them. CDR3 region: CSVRGYTVDTQYF. Here the CDR3 DNA reads TGCAGCGTTAGGGGCTACACAGTAGATACGCAGTATTTT.

To note about this clonotype: Sequence at one end of the junction differs from germline and may be a read error. V is TRBV2 and J is TRBJ1-2; D is ambiguous. In germline, CDR1 is SNHLY, CDR2 FYNNEI. This CDR3 spans 13 amino acids. CDR3 nucleotide sequence: TGTGCCAGCAGTATGGGTTTTAACTATGGCTACATCTTC. As protein: CASSMGFNYGYIF.

Only a few counts were recorded for this clonotype. The chain carries TRBV4-2 and TRBJ1-2; no definite D call. Trimming cost V 2 bases and J 5 bases, with 9 bases left between them. Germline V CDR1 and CDR2: LGHNA, YNFKEQ. CDR3 length: 13 residues. CDR3 sequence: CASSQWTEYGYTF. DNA of the CDR3: TGTGCCAGCAGCCAATGGACGGAGTATGGCTACACCTTC.

A few counts support this clonotype. This may arise from a read error, as a much more abundant clone is one base away. The chain has TRBV28 and TRBJ1-2; D may be TRBD1 (6 bases). The germline V gene encodes CDR1 MDHEN and CDR2 SYDVKM. CDR3 length: 13 residues. CDR3 loop: CAGSGQSTDGYTF. DNA of the CDR3: TGTGCCGGCAGTGGACAGAGTACCGATGGCTACACCTTC.

The rearrangement links TRBV7-2 to TRBJ1-5; D gene unclear. CDR3 length: 16 amino acids. CDR1 is SGHTA and CDR2 is FQGNSA in the germline V gene. V gave up 3 bases and J gave up 4 bases, with 16 bases separating them. CDR3 loop: CASSFSSEVGNQPQHF. CDR3 nucleotides: TGTGCCAGCAGCTTTTCATCCGAAGTAGGGAATCAGCCCCAGCATTTT.

In its sample, this clonotype was seen once. This rearrangement joins TRBV6-1 to TRBJ1-2; maybe TRBD1 (6 bases). Trimming stripped 6 bases from V and 4 bases from J, with 18 bases between. CDR1 is MNHNS, CDR2 SASEGT, per germline. The CDR3 is 15 residues long. The CDR3 loop reads CASRSPLKGVYGYTF. The CDR3, as DNA: TGTGCCAGCAGGAGTCCCCTAAAGGGGGTCTATGGCTACACCTTC.

The chain recombines TRBV13 with TRBJ2-3, with TRBD2 matching over 13 bases. Germline V gene lookup returns CDR1 PRHDT and CDR2 FYEKMQ (reference sequence). V was pared by 0 bases and J by 4 bases, with 13 bases of the junction left unmatched. The CDR3 is made up of 20 amino acids. In DNA form, the CDR3 reads TGTGCCAGCAGCTTAGGCCGGAGACTAGCGGGAGGCTCCGGTCCAGATACGCAGTATTTT. As protein: CASSLGRRLAGGSGPDTQYF.

The V and J genes are TRBV28 and TRBJ2-5; no clear D. V was pared by 3 bases and J by 5 bases, with 7 bases between. Germline loops: CDR1 MDHEN, CDR2 SYDVKM. The CDR3 contains 12 residues. The DNA for the CDR3 is TGTGCCAGCAGTTTCTCTATGGAGACCCAGTACTTC. Translation: CASSFSMETQYF.

The genes are TRBV7-2 and TRBJ1-6; possible D gene TRBD1, 5 bases. CDR1 and CDR2 (germline): SGHTA, FQGNSA. The CDR3 contains 15 residues. V lost 4 bases to trimming and J lost 3 bases, with 10 bases between them. The CDR3 here is CASSSDSHYNSPLHF. CDR3 DNA sequence: TGTGCCAGCAGCTCTGACAGCCACTATAATTCACCCCTCCACTTT.

The chain is built from TRBV7-2 and TRBJ2-1, with 9 bases that match TRBD2. Losses at the gene ends were 1 base for V and 7 bases for J; bases not matched to a gene: 20. CDR1 SGHTA and CDR2 FQGNSA come from the germline V gene. CDR3 length equals 20 residues. The DNA for the CDR3 is TGTGCCAGCAGCTTAGGACTAGCGGAGGGAGGGCTATTACAGAGAAATGAGCAGTTCTTC. Protein: CASSLGLAEGGLLQRNEQFF.

The genes are TRBV3-1 and TRBJ2-7; D call uncertain. V was shortened by 0 bases and J by 1 base, with 10 bases between the two germline ends. Per the germline V gene, CDR1 is LGHDT and CDR2 is YNNKEL (reference sequence). There are 15 residues in the CDR3. The CDR3 sequence: CASSQDSMGSYEQYF. The CDR3 DNA sequence: TGTGCCAGCAGCCAAGATAGTATGGGATCCTACGAGCAGTACTTC.

This clonotype has a single count. The chain is built from TRBV7-9 and TRBJ1-1; D gene uncertain. Trimming stripped 8 bases from V and 1 base from J, with 14 bases between. The CDR3 runs to 14 residues. Germline assignment: CDR1 SEHNR and CDR2 FQNEAQ (reference sequence). The CDR3 spells CASRPINQNTEAFF. The CDR3, as DNA: TGTGCCAGCCGCCCAATCAACCAGAACACTGAAGCTTTCTTT.

About this clonotype: One end of the junction varies from germline; a read error may be responsible. The chain links TRBV7-2 to TRBJ2-3; 8 nucleotides align to TRBD2. From germline, CDR1 is SGHTA and CDR2 FQGNSA. The CDR3 contains 14 residues. Written as DNA, the CDR3 is TGTGCCAGCCTAAGAGCGGGGGCCTCAGATACGCGGTATTTT. It is translated as CASLRAGASDTRYF.

The V gene is TRBV12-3 or TRBV12-4, the J gene TRBJ2-3; possible D gene TRBD2, 5 bases. V shed 5 bases and J shed 4 bases, with 16 bases lying between them. The CDR3 has 15 amino acids. Here the CDR3 DNA reads TGTGCCAGCAGTCCCGGAATAGCGAGAGCAGATACGCAGTATTTT. Its protein product is CASSPGIARADTQYF.